The next 21 T cell receptor beta chains were all read from a single sample in a study of blood T cell repertoires in COVID-19. The method was immunoSEQ multiplex PCR; TCRdb's version includes in-frame clones alone and lacks a portion of them. The data contain 150,000 to 180,000 clones, roughly 83% of them seen just once; the ten biggest clones take up about 12%. Specimen: peripheral blood. The receptors were sampled from a woman aged 60-75 years with COVID-19, enrolled during active disease.

The rearrangement uses TRBV3-1 (or the pseudogene TRBV3-2) and TRBJ1-3; 7 bases agree with TRBD1. The CDR3 runs to 16 residues. J gave up 0 bases and V 1 base, and 3 bases lay outside the gene matches. Germline loops: CDR1 LGHDT, CDR2 YNNKEL (reference sequence). The CDR3 here is CASSQVRQGSGNTIYF. CDR3 DNA: TGTGCCAGCAGCCAAGTGAGACAGGGCTCTGGAAACACCATATATTTT.

The sample holds one count of this clone. V and J are TRBV15 and TRBJ2-7; 12 nucleotides line up with TRBD2. The ends lost 5 bases at V and 2 bases at J; junction bases unmatched: 4. Germline lookup yields CDR1 LNHNV and CDR2 YYDKDF (reference sequence). This CDR3 is 15 amino acids long. The CDR3 nucleotides read TGTGCCACCAGCGCCCGGACTAGCGGGGCCTACGAGCAGTACTTC. As protein: CATSARTSGAYEQYF.

The rearrangement links TRBV10-3 to TRBJ2-1; possibly TRBD1 for D (6 bases). CDR3 length: 13 residues. Trimming shortened V by 7 bases and J by 8 bases, and 15 bases separated the two germline ends. Germline loops: CDR1 ENHRY, CDR2 SYGVKD. CDR3 in DNA: TGTGCCATCAATCAGGAACAGGGCCATGAGCAGTTCTTC. It is translated as CAINQEQGHEQFF.

Comments on this clone: Sequence at one end of the junction differs from germline and may be a read error. The V gene is TRBV6-1, the J gene TRBJ1-5, with a possible D match to TRBD1 (5 bases). Per the germline V gene, CDR1 is MNHNS and CDR2 is SASEGT. This CDR3 is 14 amino acids long. The CDR3 region is CASSEAGVAGRPSF. The CDR3 DNA sequence: TGTGCCAGCAGTGAAGCTGGTGTGGCGGGACGTCCGTCTTTT.

This chain joins TRBV12-3 or TRBV12-4 and TRBJ2-7; TRBD1 matches at 7 bases. The CDR3 loop spans 12 amino acids. V was clipped by 5 bases and J by 4 bases; unmatched bases: 2. The CDR3 region has the DNA TGTGCCAGCAGTCTGACAGGGTACGAGCAGTACTTC. Translated: CASSLTGYEQYF.

The chain couples TRBV5-1 to TRBJ1-2; D not certain. The V gene's germline CDR1 is SGHRS and CDR2 YFSETQ. The CDR3 covers 15 residues. V was clipped by 3 bases and J by 1 base, with 13 bases between them. In nucleotides, the CDR3 is TGCGCCAGCAGCTGGGGAGCCGGGAATAACTATGGCTACACCTTC. This encodes CASSWGAGNNYGYTF.

The rearrangement links TRBV5-5 to TRBJ1-6; D is possibly TRBD1 (6 bases). Germline lookup yields CDR1 SGHKS and CDR2 YYEKEE (reference sequence). V lost 1 base and J 0 bases, leaving 17 bases between the germline ends. The CDR3 runs to 19 residues. The CDR3 nucleotides read TGTGCCAGCAGCTTGAGGGATCCCCGAGGGGGCTCCTATAATTCACCCCTCCACTTT. Protein: CASSLRDPRGGSYNSPLHF.

The gene calls are TRBV10-3 and TRBJ1-2; D may be TRBD1 (6 bases). This CDR3 has 13 amino acids. Per the germline V gene, CDR1 is ENHRY and CDR2 is SYGVKD. V lost 6 bases, J lost 8 bases, and 16 bases lay in between. As DNA, the CDR3 is TGTGCCATCAGAGGGGGAACAGCCGGGGGCTACACCTTC. This translates into CAIRGGTAGGYTF.

The rearrangement uses TRBV3-1 (or the pseudogene TRBV3-2) and TRBJ2-5, with TRBD2 identical over 9 bases. Germline loops: CDR1 LGHDT, CDR2 YNNKEL (reference sequence). CDR3 length equals 16 residues. V shed 1 base and J 1 base; nucleotides not matched to a gene: 4. The CDR3 region is CASSQVSGGLQETQYF. CDR3 coding DNA: TGTGCCAGCAGCCAAGTTAGCGGGGGACTCCAAGAGACCCAGTACTTC.

The CDR3 here is CAWSATSGARYEQYV. CDR3 in DNA: TGTGCCTGGAGTGCGACTAGCGGGGCCAGATACGAGCAGTACGTC. The rearrangement uses TRBV30 and TRBJ2-7; 11 bases map to TRBD2. Germline values: CDR1 GTSNPN, CDR2 SVGIG (reference sequence). After removal of 1 base from V and 4 bases from J, the junction contained 6 bases not matched to a gene. CDR3 size: 15 residues.

J is TRBJ2-2 and V is TRBV5-1; D perhaps matches TRBD1 (5 bases). CDR3 length equals 15 residues. From germline, CDR1 is SGHRS and CDR2 YFSETQ. V was clipped by 1 base and J by 0 bases, with 7 bases between them. This chain's CDR3 is CASSLRTTNTGELFF. DNA for the CDR3: TGCGCCAGCAGCTTGAGGACAACGAACACCGGGGAGCTGTTTTTT.

The V gene is TRBV10-2, the J gene TRBJ1-6, with D possibly TRBD1 on 6 matching bases. With 5 bases removed from V and 1 base from J, the gap between germline ends came to 12 bases. CDR1 WSHSY and CDR2 SAAADI come from the germline V gene. This CDR3 has 16 residues. The CDR3 loop reads CASSSLDSSYNSPLHF. CDR3 sequence (DNA): TGCGCCAGCAGTTCCCTGGACAGTTCCTATAATTCACCCCTCCACTTT.

This sequence joins TRBV30 and TRBJ1-3, with D unresolved. Germline assignment: CDR1 GTSNPN and CDR2 SVGIG (reference sequence). CDR3 length: 14 amino acids. V lost 0 bases and J lost 4, with 10 bases in between. CDR3 DNA: TGTGCCTGGAGTGTTGGCGGAATGGGAAACACCATATATTTT. Protein: CAWSVGGMGNTIYF.

V is TRBV7-6 and J is TRBJ2-7; D call uncertain. V lost 4 bases and J lost 1, with 8 bases in between. Per the germline V gene, CDR1 is SGHVS and CDR2 is FNYEAQ. The CDR3 loop spans 13 amino acids. CDR3 bases: TGTGCCAGCAGCTCCCCCGGGTCCTACGAGCAGTACGTC. Amino acid sequence: CASSSPGSYEQYV.

V usage is TRBV15 and J usage is TRBJ2-1; 11 nucleotides match TRBD2. V gave up 0 bases and J gave up 4 bases; unmatched junction bases: 11. This CDR3 region has 19 residues. Germline CDR1 reads LNHNV; CDR2 reads YYDKDF (reference sequence). This CDR3 reads CATSRDRVRLAGGYNEQFF. The DNA for the CDR3 is TGTGCCACCAGCAGAGATCGAGTTAGGCTAGCGGGAGGTTACAATGAGCAGTTCTTC.

As DNA, the CDR3 is TGTGCCTGGAGTCCGAACAGAGCCCGGGGCATTCAGTACTTC. Protein: CAWSPNRARGIQYF. The rearrangement links TRBV30 to TRBJ2-4; TRBD2 is a possible D gene (5 bases). Trimming removed 2 bases at V and 9 bases at J, with 17 bases between. This CDR3 comprises 14 residues. Germline V gene data show CDR1 as GTSNPN and CDR2 as SVGIG (reference sequence).

This clone is a singleton in its sample. The CDR3 region has the DNA TGTGCCAGCAGCCAAGCTAACTTAAAATATGAGCAGTTCTTC. Its translation is CASSQANLKYEQFF. V gene TRBV3-1 (or the pseudogene TRBV3-2) combines with J gene TRBJ2-1, with D unresolved. The germline gives CDR1 LGHDT, CDR2 YNNKEL (reference sequence). V lost 1 base, J lost 8 bases, and 12 bases lay in between. The length of the CDR3 is 14 residues.

The V call is TRBV7-6, the J call TRBJ2-5, with TRBD1 matching 9 bases. V was clipped by 6 bases and J by 4 bases; unmatched bases: 12. The CDR3 has 16 amino acids. Per the germline V gene, CDR1 is SGHVS and CDR2 is FNYEAQ. The CDR3 reads CASSRSQGAMVETQYF. The CDR3 DNA reads TGTGCCAGCAGTCGTTCACAGGGGGCGATGGTAGAGACCCAGTACTTC.

The chain has TRBV9 and TRBJ1-3, with 7 bases identical to TRBD1. This CDR3 has 16 residues. After removal of 2 bases from V and 0 bases from J, the junction contained 5 bases not matched to a gene. Germline-derived CDR1 and CDR2 are SGDLS and YYNGEE. The DNA of the CDR3 is TGTGCCAGCAGCGTGGGGACAGCAATCTCTGGAAACACCATATATTTT. This translates into CASSVGTAISGNTIYF. Based on the CDR3 plus reference TRBV9 and TRBJ1-3, the full variable domain is DSGVTQTPKHLITATGQRVTLRCSPRSGDLSVYWYQQSLDQGLQFLIQYYNGEERAKGNILERFSAQQFPDLHSELNLSSLELGDSALYFCASSVGTAISGNTIYFGEGSWLTVV.

The J gene is TRBJ2-6, the V gene TRBV6-5; D is unclear. The V end was cut by 0 bases, the J end by 4 bases, with 7 bases between. Looked up from germline, CDR1 is MNHEY and CDR2 is SVGAGI. The CDR3 is 15 residues long. The CDR3 spells CASSYSGSGANVLTF. The CDR3 DNA follows: TGTGCCAGCAGTTACTCCGGGTCCGGGGCCAACGTCCTGACTTTC.

This clone was seen just once. J is TRBJ1-5 and V is TRBV7-6; D perhaps matches TRBD1 (5 bases). This CDR3 comprises 14 residues. Germline-derived CDR1 and CDR2 are SGHVS and FNYEAQ. V lost 6 bases and J 3 bases, leaving 12 bases between the germline ends. CDR3 sequence: CASSQGVTNQPQHF. The DNA for the CDR3 is TGTGCCAGCAGTCAAGGGGTAACCAATCAGCCCCAGCATTTT.